These T cell receptor beta chains were read from a single sample in a study of metastatic and nonmetastatic thyroid tumors. With MiXCR, TCRdb called clones anew from the PCR reads. The profile covers 40,000 to 45,000 clones, with about 3.2% appearing a single time and more than 8.5% taken by the ten largest. The sequenced material came from blood. The source is a female donor with papillary thyroid cancer or a benign thyroid nodule (not recorded which). Some clones in this sample may be carry-over from other donors' samples. Both conserved end residues are part of each CDR3. D genes are given only for firm matches. The listing skips clone size in some rows; elsewhere it reads once, few, many or a size class.

D gene	V gene	clone size	J gene	CDR3 protein	CDR3 DNA
NA	TRBV5-4	NA	TRBJ1-1	CASQTSWGTEACF	TGTGCCAGCCAAACTTCCTGGGGCACTGAAGCTTGCTTT
NA	TRBV6-4	NA	TRBJ2-2	CASSDSETRELFF	TGTGCCAGCAGTGACTCAGAGACCCGGGAGCTTTTTTTT
NA	TRBV29-1	many	TRBJ2-3	CSVDTDTQYF	TGCAGCGTTGACACAGATACGCAGTATTTT
NA	TRBV13	many	TRBJ2-1	CASSLWANEQFF	TGCGCCAGCAGCTTATGGGCGAATGAGCAGTTCTTC
NA	TRBV20-1	NA	TRBJ1-5	CSARDRVGGQPQHF	TGCAGTGCTAGAGACAGGGTAGGAGGTCAGCCCCAGCATTTT
NA	TRBV3-1	many	TRBJ1-1	CASSQEGLGKAAFF	TGTGCCAGCAGCCAAGAAGGTCTGGGGAAGGCTGCTTTCTTT
NA	TRBV27	few	TRBJ2-2	CASSSRGRVNTGELFF	TGTGCCAGCAGTTCCAGGGGCAGGGTTAACACCGGGGAGCTGTTTTTT
NA	TRBV20-1	many	TRBJ2-7	CSARDPAAISYEQYF	TGCAGTGCTAGAGACCCAGCGGCTATCTCCTACGAGCAGTACTTC
NA	TRBV6-2/TRBV6-3	NA	TRBJ2-4	CASSSPRTKNIQYF	TGTGCCAGCAGTTCCCCGCGAACCAAAAACATTCAGTACTTC
TRBD1	TRBV10-2	many	TRBJ1-1	CASIPTGDSEAFF	TGCGCCAGCATACCGACAGGGGATTCTGAAGCTTTCTTT
NA	TRBV20-1	many	TRBJ1-3	CSAGQGNTIYF	TGCAGTGCTGGACAAGGAAACACCATATATTTT
TRBD1	TRBV5-8	few	TRBJ1-2	CASSLGPGQYGYTF	TGTGCCAGCAGCTTGGGCCCGGGACAGTATGGCTACACCTTC
TRBD2	TRBV6-5	many	TRBJ2-3	CASSYSAGGFTDTQYF	TGTGCCAGCAGTTACTCGGCGGGAGGGTTCACAGATACGCAGTATTTT
NA	TRBV24-1	NA	TRBJ1-2	CATSDPLSPPNYGYTF	TGTGCCACCAGTGATCCGTTAAGTCCTCCCAACTATGGCTACACCTTC
NA	TRBV12-3/TRBV12-4	many	TRBJ1-5	CASSRSRGGSNQPQHF	TGTGCCAGCAGTCGTTCTCGGGGTGGTAGCAATCAGCCCCAGCATTTT
NA	TRBV20-1	few	TRBJ2-7	CSAPVPHGSGYEQYF	TGCAGTGCGCCCGTTCCACACGGGAGTGGTTACGAGCAGTACTTC
NA	TRBV4-1	many	TRBJ2-1	CASSQGDGKGGYNEQFF	TGCGCCAGCAGCCAAGGCGACGGGAAAGGAGGGTACAATGAGCAGTTCTTC
TRBD2	TRBV11-2	many	TRBJ2-7	CASSLDQAGMYF	TGTGCCAGCAGCTTAGATCAAGCGGGGATGTACTTC
NA	TRBV30	NA	TRBJ1-5	CAWSVEAYSNQPQHF	TGTGCCTGGAGTGTAGAAGCGTATAGCAATCAGCCCCAGCATTTT
NA	TRBV6-9	few	TRBJ2-1	CASSYDSYNEQFF	TGTGCCAGCAGTTACGACTCCTACAATGAGCAGTTCTTC